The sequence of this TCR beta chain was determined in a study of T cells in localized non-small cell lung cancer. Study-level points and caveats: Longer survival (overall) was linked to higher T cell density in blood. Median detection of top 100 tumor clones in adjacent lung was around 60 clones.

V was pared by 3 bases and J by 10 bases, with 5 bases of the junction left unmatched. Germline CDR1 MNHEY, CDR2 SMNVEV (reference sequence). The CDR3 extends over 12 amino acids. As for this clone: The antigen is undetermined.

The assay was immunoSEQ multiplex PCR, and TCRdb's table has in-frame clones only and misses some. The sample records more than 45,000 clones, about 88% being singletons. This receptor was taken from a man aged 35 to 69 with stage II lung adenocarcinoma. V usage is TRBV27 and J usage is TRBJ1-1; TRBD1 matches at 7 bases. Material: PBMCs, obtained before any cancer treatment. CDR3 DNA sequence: TGTGCCAGCAGTTTGGGCAGGGGGATAGCTTTCTTT. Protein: CASSLGRGIAFF.